Sequencing of this TCR beta chain was carried out in a study of shared clonotypes between healthy human individuals. The table came from immunoSEQ multiplex PCR; TCRdb's copy has only in-frame clones and leaves some out. There are about a million clones in the sample; over 60% occur only once, and approximately 1.5% lies in the top ten. Germline CDR1 and CDR2: LNHDA and SQIVND (reference sequence). This CDR3 comprises 15 residues. The junction had 13 bases not matched to a gene; V was cut back by 3 bases and J by 9 bases. Material for sequencing was memory CD4+ T cells sorted from blood. Indicated subset: CD45RA-negative fraction. The clonotype was recovered from a man between 18 and 35 years old in good health. V is TRBV19 and J is TRBJ2-5; 7 bases agree with TRBD1. CDR3 sequence: CASSMTGTATVPQYF. The CDR3 coding sequence is TGTGCCAGTAGTATGACCGGGACAGCCACGGTGCCCCAGTACTTC.